The 26 T cell receptor beta chains reported below all come from one sample, sequenced in a study of blood T cell repertoires in COVID-19. Sequencing was performed with immunoSEQ multiplex PCR; in TCRdb, only in-frame clones are kept and a portion is missing. The sample contains approximately 110,000 clones, about 85% of which appear only once. What was sequenced was peripheral blood. Source of these receptors: a man aged 45 to 65 with acute or convalescent COVID-19.

The genes are TRBV4-2 and TRBJ1-2; 7 nucleotides line up with TRBD1. The germline V gene has CDR1 LGHNA and CDR2 YNFKEQ. Germline trimming cut 4 bases from V and 1 base from J; bases unmatched to any gene: 6. CDR3 length: 15 amino acids. The CDR3 nucleotides read TGTGCCAGCAGCCTCGGACAGGAAAGTAACTATGGCTACACCTTC. Protein sequence: CASSLGQESNYGYTF.

The rearrangement links TRBV7-8 to TRBJ2-1; D is ambiguous. From germline, CDR1 is SGHVS and CDR2 FQNEAQ. V gave up 3 bases and J gave up 0 bases, with 9 bases separating them. CDR3 size: 15 residues. CDR3 nucleotides: TGTGCCAGCAGCTTGGCGGTCCTCTCCTACAATGAGCAGTTCTTC. Protein: CASSLAVLSYNEQFF.

V and J are TRBV25-1 and TRBJ1-5; TRBD1 aligns across 10 bases. This CDR3 region has 14 residues. The germline V gene encodes CDR1 MGHDK and CDR2 SYGVNS. Losses at the gene ends were 10 bases for V and 4 bases for J; bases not matched to a gene: 7. This chain's CDR3 is CATGQGVTNQPQHF. The CDR3 nucleotides are TGTGCCACCGGACAGGGGGTGACAAATCAGCCCCAGCATTTT.

The rearrangement links TRBV19 to TRBJ2-1, with 7 bases identical to TRBD1. The CDR3 spans 11 residues. Germline V CDR1 and CDR2: LNHDA, SQIVND (reference sequence). V shed 9 bases, J shed 10 bases, and the junction held 6 bases outside the gene matches. CDR3 residues: CASRRQGEQFF. In nucleotides, the CDR3 is TGTGCCAGCAGAAGACAGGGAGAGCAGTTCTTC.

With regard to this clone: Its ends do not fully match the called genes, so a read error is possible. The CDR3 sequence: CASSLGHGPYNEQFF. The CDR3 bases are TGTGCCAGCAGCTTGGGACACGGTCCCTATAATGAGCAGTTCTTC. The chain uses TRBV7-3 and TRBJ2-1, with a weak D call TRBD1 (6 bases). Germline lookup yields CDR1 SGHTA and CDR2 FQGTGA. CDR3 length: 15 amino acids.

The V gene is TRBV19, the J gene TRBJ2-3, with 7 bases aligning to TRBD2. Germline assignment: CDR1 LNHDA and CDR2 SQIVND (reference sequence). V shed 5 bases and J 0 bases; nucleotides not matched to a gene: 8. The CDR3 is 16 amino acids. CDR3 bases: TGTGCCAGTAGTGGGGGGGTGACCCGGAGCACAGATACGCAGTATTTT. It is translated as CASSGGVTRSTDTQYF.

This clone was counted only a few times. This chain uses TRBV11-2 with TRBJ2-7; unclear D gene. V shed 1 base and J shed 4 bases, with 5 bases lying between them. The CDR3 is made up of 12 amino acids. Germline V gene sequence: CDR1 SGHAT, CDR2 FQNNGV. The CDR3 DNA reads as TGTGCCAGCAGCTTAGGGGCTTACGAGCAGTACTTC. Amino acid sequence: CASSLGAYEQYF. Filled out from reference TRBV11-2 and TRBJ2-7, the complete variable domain reads EAGVAQSPRYKIIEKRQSVAFWCNPISGHATLYWYQQILGQGPKLLIQFQNNGVVDDSQLPKDRFSAERLKGVDSTLKIQPAKLEDSAVYLCASSLGAYEQYFGPGTRLTVT.

This clone turned up a few times. V usage is TRBV29-1 and J usage is TRBJ1-5, with a weak D call TRBD1 (6 bases). The germline gives CDR1 SQVTM, CDR2 ANQGSEA. Trimming removed 6 bases at V and 5 bases at J, with 17 bases between. There are 14 residues in the CDR3. This CDR3 reads CSVVPRGGHQPQHF. CDR3 coding DNA: TGCAGCGTAGTTCCCAGGGGTGGTCATCAGCCCCAGCATTTT.

This clone was observed once. The chain combines TRBV18 with TRBJ1-1; a weak D match, TRBD1 (6 bases). V lost 4 bases and J 2 bases, leaving 11 bases between the germline ends. Germline CDR1 and CDR2: KGHSH and LQKENI. The CDR3 extends over 14 amino acids. CDR3 coding DNA: TGTGCCAGCTCACAAAAAGGGGGAAACACTGAAGCTTTCTTT. This sequence encodes CASSQKGGNTEAFF.

The chain employs TRBV7-8 and TRBJ1-6; 7 bases line up with TRBD1. J gave up 8 bases and V 5 bases, and 12 bases lay outside the gene matches. Germline CDR1 and CDR2: SGHVS and FQNEAQ. CDR3 length equals 16 residues. CDR3 loop: CASSLHRDSGYSPLHF. The CDR3 DNA reads as TGTGCCAGCAGCCTTCACCGGGACAGTGGTTATTCACCCCTCCACTTT.

This clone was observed a handful of times. The rearrangement joins TRBV6-5 to TRBJ2-1; TRBD2 is a possible D gene (5 bases). The CDR3 loop spans 12 amino acids. Between the trimmed V and J ends, which lost 2 bases and 7 bases, there was a span of 6 bases. The germline V gene has CDR1 MNHEY and CDR2 SVGAGI. CDR3 sequence reads: CASSYEGNEQFF. For the CDR3, the DNA is TGTGCCAGCAGTTACGAGGGTAATGAGCAGTTCTTC.

This clone has just one count. The chain has TRBV7-3 and TRBJ2-7, with 7 nucleotides matching TRBD2. The ends lost 2 bases at V and 0 bases at J; junction bases unmatched: 4. The CDR3 sequence is 15 residues long. Germline-derived CDR1 and CDR2 are SGHTA and FQGTGA. The CDR3 nucleotides read TGTGCCAGCAGCTTATTGGGCGGGAGCTCCTACGAGCAGTACTTC. It yields the protein CASSLLGGSSYEQYF.

The chain has TRBV19 and TRBJ2-1; tentative D call: TRBD1 (5 bases). The CDR3 is 14 residues long. V was shortened by 2 bases and J by 5 bases, with 10 bases between the two germline ends. Germline assignment: CDR1 LNHDA and CDR2 SQIVND (reference sequence). CDR3: CASSITGTNNEQFF. The CDR3 nucleotides are TGTGCCAGTAGTATAACAGGAACTAACAATGAGCAGTTCTTC.

This sequence joins TRBV20-1 and TRBJ1-2; D is unresolved. The CDR3 length is 15 residues. Germline loops: CDR1 DFQATT, CDR2 SNEGSKA (reference sequence). Trimming removed 3 bases from V and 8 bases from J, with 22 bases in between. CDR3 amino acids: CSASVEGNRPWGYTF. The CDR3 DNA sequence: TGCAGTGCTAGTGTCGAGGGAAATCGTCCTTGGGGCTACACCTTC.

This clone has only a few counts. The rearrangement joins TRBV7-3 to TRBJ2-1, with 12 bases aligning to TRBD2. Losses at the gene ends were 5 bases for V and 4 bases for J; bases not matched to a gene: 6. CDR3 length: 16 amino acids. CDR1 and CDR2 from the germline V gene are SGHTA and FQGTGA. In nucleotides, the CDR3 is TGTGCCAGCAGCCGGACTAGCGGGGCGATATACAATGAGCAGTTCTTC. Translating it yields CASSRTSGAIYNEQFF.

The J gene is TRBJ2-7, the V gene TRBV6-5; TRBD1 matches 8 bases. Germline V lookup: CDR1 MNHEY, CDR2 SVGAGI. The junction had 7 bases not matched to a gene; V was cut back by 3 bases and J by 6 bases. The length of the CDR3 is 14 residues. For the CDR3, the DNA is TGTGCCAGCAGTTATGGGCAGGGGGCTGGCGAGCAGTACTTC. It is translated as CASSYGQGAGEQYF.

This sequence joins TRBV6-5 and TRBJ2-3, with D unresolved. The germline V and J ends were trimmed by 8 bases and 2 bases, with 17 bases remaining between them. Germline loops: CDR1 MNHEY, CDR2 SVGAGI. This CDR3 has 15 amino acids. The CDR3 sequence: CASALGGDFTDTQYF. Here the CDR3 DNA reads TGTGCCAGCGCTTTAGGTGGTGACTTCACAGATACGCAGTATTTT.

The chain uses TRBV27 and TRBJ2-2; D is unresolved. Between the trimmed V and J ends, which lost 3 bases and 9 bases, there was a span of 8 bases. In germline, CDR1 is MNHEY, CDR2 SMNVEV (reference sequence). The CDR3 consists of 12 residues. CDR3: CASSLRGRELFF. The CDR3 nucleotides are TGTGCCAGCAGTTTGAGAGGAAGGGAGCTGTTTTTT.

The rearrangement links TRBV11-2 to TRBJ1-1, with TRBD1 as a possible D gene (6 bases). Trimming cost V 7 bases and J 5 bases, with 8 bases left between them. The CDR3 is made up of 11 amino acids. Germline V CDR1 and CDR2: SGHAT, FQNNGV. The CDR3 sequence: CASIQGTEAFF. The CDR3 DNA sequence: TGTGCCAGCATCCAGGGGACTGAAGCTTTCTTT.

The chain uses TRBV7-9 and TRBJ1-2; tentative D call: TRBD1 (5 bases). V dropped 5 bases and J dropped 3 bases, with 10 bases sitting between them. Germline lookup yields CDR1 SEHNR and CDR2 FQNEAQ (reference sequence). This CDR3 has 13 amino acids. As DNA, the CDR3 is TGTGCCAGCAGCCAAACAGGCCACTATGGCTACACCTTC. Translated: CASSQTGHYGYTF.

V and J are TRBV18 and TRBJ1-3, with 7 bases that match TRBD1. This CDR3 has 17 amino acids. V trimming: 0 bases; J trimming: 0 bases; junction bases outside the gene matches: 5. The germline V gene has CDR1 KGHSH and CDR2 LQKENI. CDR3 in DNA: TGTGCCAGCTCACCACCGGGACAGTTGGCCTCTGGAAACACCATATATTTT. The encoded protein is CASSPPGQLASGNTIYF.

This chain uses TRBV3-1 (or the pseudogene TRBV3-2) with TRBJ2-3, with D possibly being TRBD2 (5 bases). This CDR3 spans 14 amino acids. Trimming shortened V by 3 bases and J by 5 bases, and 12 bases separated the two germline ends. Germline loops: CDR1 LGHDT, CDR2 YNNKEL (reference sequence). In DNA form, the CDR3 reads TGTGCCAGCAGCCAGGCAATAGGGAGAGATACGCAGTATTTT. This encodes CASSQAIGRDTQYF.

This clone was recorded at least ten times. V is TRBV13 and J is TRBJ2-7, with D possibly being TRBD1 (6 bases). V was clipped by 3 bases and J by 0 bases, with 15 bases between them. The length of the CDR3 is 16 residues. Germline V lookup: CDR1 PRHDT, CDR2 FYEKMQ (reference sequence). The CDR3 here is CASSFIGTGSSYEQYF. DNA for the CDR3: TGTGCCAGCAGCTTTATAGGAACAGGGAGCTCCTACGAGCAGTACTTC. Full variable domain (outside the CDR3, taken from reference TRBV13 and TRBJ2-7): AAGVIQSPRHLIKEKRETATLKCYPIPRHDTVYWYQQGPGQDPQFLISFYEKMQSDKGSIPDRFSAQQFSDYHSELNMSSLELGDSALYFCASSFIGTGSSYEQYFGPGTRLTVT.

The V gene is TRBV7-8, the J gene TRBJ2-3; 10 bases are shared with TRBD2. CDR1 SGHVS and CDR2 FQNEAQ come from the germline V gene. V shed 1 base, J shed 2 bases, and the junction held 9 bases outside the gene matches. The CDR3 spans 18 residues. The CDR3 DNA sequence: TGTGCCAGCAGCTTAGATCGCCTAGCGGGGGCTCTCACAGATACGCAGTATTTT. This translates into CASSLDRLAGALTDTQYF.

The CDR3 loop is CASRLDRLSGAFF. DNA of the CDR3: TGTGCCAGCAGACTGGACAGACTATCCGGGGCTTTCTTT. The genes are TRBV6-5 and TRBJ1-1, with D maybe TRBD1 (6 bases). The length of the CDR3 is 13 residues. The germline V gene encodes CDR1 MNHEY and CDR2 SVGAGI. Trimming removed 6 bases at V and 11 bases at J, with 19 bases between.

The gene calls are TRBV5-1 and TRBJ1-1; no clear D gene. The V end was cut by 0 bases, the J end by 3 bases, with 12 bases between. CDR1 is SGHRS, CDR2 YFSETQ, per germline. The CDR3 runs 15 residues. The CDR3 DNA sequence: TGCGCCAGCAGCTTGGTCGGTCCTCTAGACACTGAAGCTTTCTTT. This sequence encodes CASSLVGPLDTEAFF.